The next 6 T cell receptor beta chains were all read from a single sample in a study of blood T cell repertoires in COVID-19 (dated by TCRdb to about 2020). The library was obtained by the immunoSEQ multiplex PCR assay. The table comes from immuneACCESS by way of TCRdb, which keeps in-frame sequences with V and J called. Part of the clones is missing from these tables; in studies checked, under half for an unresolved V gene and the rest for unknown reasons. In all, the sample holds hundreds of thousands of clones, and 85% to 90% of those were seen once. In total, the top ten clones hold about 6.7% of the sample. Specimen: peripheral blood. Every receptor here comes from a woman in her 70s with COVID-19, enrolled during active disease.

The DNA for the CDR3 is TGTGCCTGGACTGAAATTCCGGGACAGGGGGCGATAAGCTATGGCTACACCTTC. Amino acids: CAWTEIPGQGAISYGYTF. The V gene is TRBV30, the J gene TRBJ1-2; 12 bases agree with TRBD1. The CDR3 loop spans 18 amino acids. Germline values: CDR1 GTSNPN, CDR2 SVGIG (reference sequence). J gave up 4 bases and V 4 bases, and 16 bases lay outside the gene matches.

The CDR3 nucleotides read TGTGCCATCAGTGAGATAAGAACCCTAGCTGAAGCTTTCTTT. Encoded protein: CAISEIRTLAEAFF. The chain uses TRBV10-3 and TRBJ1-1; D gene uncertain. The CDR3 has 14 residues. Trimming left V 2 bases short and J 6 bases short, with 13 bases between. The germline V gene encodes CDR1 ENHRY and CDR2 SYGVKD.

This chain uses TRBV3-1 (or the pseudogene TRBV3-2) with TRBJ1-3; D is uncertain. The CDR3 runs to 16 residues. CDR1 LGHDT and CDR2 YNNKEL come from the germline V gene (reference sequence). Deletions cut 6 bases from V and 0 bases from J, with 15 bases between. CDR3 region: CASRDSGGFSGNTIYF. CDR3 DNA: TGTGCCAGCAGGGACTCAGGAGGGTTCTCTGGAAACACCATATATTTT.

The genes are TRBV7-2 and TRBJ1-4; no definite D call. V shed 5 bases and J shed 3 bases, with 13 bases lying between them. This CDR3 comprises 15 residues. Per germline, CDR1 SGHTA and CDR2 FQGNSA. The CDR3, as DNA: TGTGCCAGCAGCCCGATCGGACTGTCTAATGAAAAACTGTTTTTT. It codes for CASSPIGLSNEKLFF. Combining the CDR3 with reference TRBV7-2 and TRBJ1-4 gives the whole variable domain GAGVSQSPSNKVTEKGKDVELRCDPISGHTALYWYRQSLGQGLEFLIYFQGNSAPDKSGLPSDRFSAERTGGSVSTLTIQRTQQEDSAVYLCASSPIGLSNEKLFFGSGTQLSVL.

The chain combines TRBV19 with TRBJ1-1, with D possibly being TRBD1 (5 bases). The CDR3 is made up of 14 amino acids. Trimming shortened V by 4 bases and J by 5 bases, and 14 bases separated the two germline ends. Germline CDR1 LNHDA, CDR2 SQIVND (reference sequence). The CDR3 DNA reads TGTGCCAGTAGTACCAAGTTGGGGGGGACTGAAGCTTTCTTT. Translation gives CASSTKLGGTEAFF.

This clone was detected only once. Other DNA sequences in the same sample also yield this CDR3. J is TRBJ1-2 and V is TRBV5-1; 10 bases map to TRBD1. After removal of 4 bases from V and 6 bases from J, the junction contained 3 bases not matched to a gene. The CDR3 has 13 amino acids. Germline V gene sequence: CDR1 SGHRS, CDR2 YFSETQ. CDR3 protein: CASSLGQGDGYTF. Written as DNA, the CDR3 is TGCGCCAGCAGCCTCGGACAGGGGGATGGCTACACCTTC.